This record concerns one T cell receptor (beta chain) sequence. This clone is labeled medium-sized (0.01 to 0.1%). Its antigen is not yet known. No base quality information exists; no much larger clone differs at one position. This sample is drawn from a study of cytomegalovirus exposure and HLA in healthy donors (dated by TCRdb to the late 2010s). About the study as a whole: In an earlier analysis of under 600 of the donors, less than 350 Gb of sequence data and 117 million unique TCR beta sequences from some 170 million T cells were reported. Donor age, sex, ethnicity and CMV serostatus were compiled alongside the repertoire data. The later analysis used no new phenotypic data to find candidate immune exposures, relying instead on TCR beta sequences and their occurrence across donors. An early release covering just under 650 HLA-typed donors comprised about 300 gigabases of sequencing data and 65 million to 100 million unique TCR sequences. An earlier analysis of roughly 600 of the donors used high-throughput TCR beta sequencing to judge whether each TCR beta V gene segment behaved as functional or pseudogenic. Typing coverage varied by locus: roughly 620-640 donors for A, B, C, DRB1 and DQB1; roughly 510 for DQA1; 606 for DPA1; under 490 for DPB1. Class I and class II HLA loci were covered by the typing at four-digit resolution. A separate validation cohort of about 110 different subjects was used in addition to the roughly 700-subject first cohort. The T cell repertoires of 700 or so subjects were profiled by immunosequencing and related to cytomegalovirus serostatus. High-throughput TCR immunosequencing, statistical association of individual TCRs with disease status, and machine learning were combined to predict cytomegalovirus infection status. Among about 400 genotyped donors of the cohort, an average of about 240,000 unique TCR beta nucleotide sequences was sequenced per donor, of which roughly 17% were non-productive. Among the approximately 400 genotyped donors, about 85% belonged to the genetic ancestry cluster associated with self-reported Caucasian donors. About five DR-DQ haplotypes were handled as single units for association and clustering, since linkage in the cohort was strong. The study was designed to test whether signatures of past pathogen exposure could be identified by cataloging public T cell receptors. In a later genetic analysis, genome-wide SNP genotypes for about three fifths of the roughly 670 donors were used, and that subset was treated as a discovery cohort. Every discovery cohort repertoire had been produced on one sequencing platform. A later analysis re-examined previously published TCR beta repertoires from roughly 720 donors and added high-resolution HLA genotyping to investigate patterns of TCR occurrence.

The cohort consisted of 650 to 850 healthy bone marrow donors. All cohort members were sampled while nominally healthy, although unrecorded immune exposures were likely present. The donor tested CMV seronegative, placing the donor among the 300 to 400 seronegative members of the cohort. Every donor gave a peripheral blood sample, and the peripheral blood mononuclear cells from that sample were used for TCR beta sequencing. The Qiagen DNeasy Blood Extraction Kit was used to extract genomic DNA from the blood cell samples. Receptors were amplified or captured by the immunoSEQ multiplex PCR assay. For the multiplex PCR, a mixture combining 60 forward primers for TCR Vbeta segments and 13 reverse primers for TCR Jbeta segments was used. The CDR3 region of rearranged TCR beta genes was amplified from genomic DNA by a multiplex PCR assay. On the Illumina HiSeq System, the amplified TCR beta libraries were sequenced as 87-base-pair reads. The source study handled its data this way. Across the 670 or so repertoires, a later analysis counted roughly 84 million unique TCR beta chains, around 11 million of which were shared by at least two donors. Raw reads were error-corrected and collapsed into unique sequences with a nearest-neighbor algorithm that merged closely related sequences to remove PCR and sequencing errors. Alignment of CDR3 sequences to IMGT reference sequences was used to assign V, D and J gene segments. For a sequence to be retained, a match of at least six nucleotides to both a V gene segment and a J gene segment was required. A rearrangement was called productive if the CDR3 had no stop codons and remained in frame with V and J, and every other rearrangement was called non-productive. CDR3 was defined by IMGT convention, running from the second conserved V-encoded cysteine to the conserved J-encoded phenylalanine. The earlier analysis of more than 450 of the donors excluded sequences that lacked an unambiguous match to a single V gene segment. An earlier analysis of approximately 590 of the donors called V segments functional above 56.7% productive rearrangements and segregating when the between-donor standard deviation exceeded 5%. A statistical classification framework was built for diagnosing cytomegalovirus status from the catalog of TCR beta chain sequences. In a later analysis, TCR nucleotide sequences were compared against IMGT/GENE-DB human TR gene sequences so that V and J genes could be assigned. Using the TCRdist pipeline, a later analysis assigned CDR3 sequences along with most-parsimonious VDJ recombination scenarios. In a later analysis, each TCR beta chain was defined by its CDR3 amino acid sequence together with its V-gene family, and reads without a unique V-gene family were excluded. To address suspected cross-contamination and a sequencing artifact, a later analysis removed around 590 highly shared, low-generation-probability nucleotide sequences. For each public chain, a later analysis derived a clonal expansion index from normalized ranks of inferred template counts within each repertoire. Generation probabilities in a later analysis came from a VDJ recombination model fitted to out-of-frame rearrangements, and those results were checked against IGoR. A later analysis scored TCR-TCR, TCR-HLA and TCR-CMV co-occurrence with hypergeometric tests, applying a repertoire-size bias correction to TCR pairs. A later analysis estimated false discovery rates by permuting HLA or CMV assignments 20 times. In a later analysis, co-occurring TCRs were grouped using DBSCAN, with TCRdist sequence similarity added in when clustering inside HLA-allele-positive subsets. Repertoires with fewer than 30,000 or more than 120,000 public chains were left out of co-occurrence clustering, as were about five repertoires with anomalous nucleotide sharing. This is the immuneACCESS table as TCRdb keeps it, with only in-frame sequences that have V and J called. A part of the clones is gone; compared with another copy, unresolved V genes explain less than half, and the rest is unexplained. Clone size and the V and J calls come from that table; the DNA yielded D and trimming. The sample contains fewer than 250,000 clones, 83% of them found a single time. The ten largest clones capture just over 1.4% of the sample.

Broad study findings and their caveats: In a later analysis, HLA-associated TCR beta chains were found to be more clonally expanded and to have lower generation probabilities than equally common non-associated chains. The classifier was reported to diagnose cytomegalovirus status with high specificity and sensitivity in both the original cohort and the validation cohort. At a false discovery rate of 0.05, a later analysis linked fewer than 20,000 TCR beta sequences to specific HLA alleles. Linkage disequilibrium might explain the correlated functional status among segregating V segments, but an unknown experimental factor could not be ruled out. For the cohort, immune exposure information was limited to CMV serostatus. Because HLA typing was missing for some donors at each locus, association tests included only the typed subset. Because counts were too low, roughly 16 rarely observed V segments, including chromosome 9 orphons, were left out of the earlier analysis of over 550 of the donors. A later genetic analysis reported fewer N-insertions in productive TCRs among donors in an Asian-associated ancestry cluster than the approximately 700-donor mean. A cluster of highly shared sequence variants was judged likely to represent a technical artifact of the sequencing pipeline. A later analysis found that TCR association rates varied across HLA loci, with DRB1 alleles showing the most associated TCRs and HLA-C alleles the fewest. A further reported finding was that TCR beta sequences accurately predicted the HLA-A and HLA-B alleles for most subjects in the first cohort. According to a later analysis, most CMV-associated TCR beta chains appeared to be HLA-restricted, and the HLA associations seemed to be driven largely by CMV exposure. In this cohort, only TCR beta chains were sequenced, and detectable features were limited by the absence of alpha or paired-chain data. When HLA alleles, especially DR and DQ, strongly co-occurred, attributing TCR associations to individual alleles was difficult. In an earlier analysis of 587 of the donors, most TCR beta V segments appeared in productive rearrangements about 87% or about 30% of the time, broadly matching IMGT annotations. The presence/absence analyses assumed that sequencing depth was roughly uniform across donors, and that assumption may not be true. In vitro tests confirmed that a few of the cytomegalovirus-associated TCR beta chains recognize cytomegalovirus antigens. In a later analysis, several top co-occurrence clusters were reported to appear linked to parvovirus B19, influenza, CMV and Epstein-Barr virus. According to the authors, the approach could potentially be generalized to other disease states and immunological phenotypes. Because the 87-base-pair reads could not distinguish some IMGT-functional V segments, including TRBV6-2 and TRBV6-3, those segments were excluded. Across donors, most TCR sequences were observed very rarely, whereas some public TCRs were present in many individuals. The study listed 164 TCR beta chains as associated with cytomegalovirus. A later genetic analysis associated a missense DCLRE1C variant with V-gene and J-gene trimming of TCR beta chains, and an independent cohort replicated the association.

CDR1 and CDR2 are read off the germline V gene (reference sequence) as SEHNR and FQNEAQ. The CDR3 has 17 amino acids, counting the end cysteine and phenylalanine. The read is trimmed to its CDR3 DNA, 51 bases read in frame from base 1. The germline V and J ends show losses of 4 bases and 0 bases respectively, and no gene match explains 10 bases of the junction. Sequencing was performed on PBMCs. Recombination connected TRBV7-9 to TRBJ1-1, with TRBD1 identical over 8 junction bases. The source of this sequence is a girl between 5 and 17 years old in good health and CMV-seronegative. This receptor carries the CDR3 CASSYRTGMSMNTEAFF. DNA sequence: TGTGCCAGCAGCTACCGGACAGGGATGTCCATGAACACTGAAGCTTTCTTT.